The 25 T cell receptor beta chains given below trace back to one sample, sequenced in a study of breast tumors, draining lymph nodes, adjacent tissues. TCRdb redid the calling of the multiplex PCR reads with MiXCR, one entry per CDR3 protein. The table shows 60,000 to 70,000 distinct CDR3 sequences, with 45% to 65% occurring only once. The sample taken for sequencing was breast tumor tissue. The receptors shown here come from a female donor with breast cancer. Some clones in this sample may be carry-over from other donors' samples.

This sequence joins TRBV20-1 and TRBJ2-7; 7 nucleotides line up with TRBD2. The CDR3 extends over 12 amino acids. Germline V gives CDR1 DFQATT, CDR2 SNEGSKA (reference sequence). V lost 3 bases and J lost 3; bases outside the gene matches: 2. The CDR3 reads CSASRTSYEQYF. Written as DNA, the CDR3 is TGCAGTGCTAGCCGGACTAGCTACGAGCAGTACTTC.

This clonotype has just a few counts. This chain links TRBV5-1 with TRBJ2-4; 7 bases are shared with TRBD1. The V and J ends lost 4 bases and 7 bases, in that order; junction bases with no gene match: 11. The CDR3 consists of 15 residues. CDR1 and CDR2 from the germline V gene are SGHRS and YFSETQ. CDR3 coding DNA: TGCGCCAGCAGCCCTGGGGCAGGGGGTTTCAACATTCAGTACTTC. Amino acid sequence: CASSPGAGGFNIQYF.

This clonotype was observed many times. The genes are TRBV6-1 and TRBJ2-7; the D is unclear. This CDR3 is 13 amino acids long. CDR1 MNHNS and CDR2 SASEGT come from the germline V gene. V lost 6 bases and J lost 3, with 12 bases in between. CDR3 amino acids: CASSPNSLYEQYF. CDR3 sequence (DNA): TGTGCCAGCAGCCCTAACTCTCTCTACGAGCAGTACTTC.

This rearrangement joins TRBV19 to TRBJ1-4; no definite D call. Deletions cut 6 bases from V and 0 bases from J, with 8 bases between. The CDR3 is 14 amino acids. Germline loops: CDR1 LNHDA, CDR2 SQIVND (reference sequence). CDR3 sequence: CASSEQTTNEKLFF. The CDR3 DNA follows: TGTGCCAGTAGCGAACAGACAACTAATGAAAAACTGTTTTTT.

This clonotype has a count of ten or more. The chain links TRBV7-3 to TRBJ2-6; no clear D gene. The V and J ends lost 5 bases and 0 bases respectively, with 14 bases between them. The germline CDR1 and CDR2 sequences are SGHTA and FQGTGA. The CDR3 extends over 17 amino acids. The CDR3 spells CASSPTIAPSGANVLTF. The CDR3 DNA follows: TGTGCCAGCAGCCCGACCATCGCCCCCTCTGGGGCCAACGTCCTGACTTTC.

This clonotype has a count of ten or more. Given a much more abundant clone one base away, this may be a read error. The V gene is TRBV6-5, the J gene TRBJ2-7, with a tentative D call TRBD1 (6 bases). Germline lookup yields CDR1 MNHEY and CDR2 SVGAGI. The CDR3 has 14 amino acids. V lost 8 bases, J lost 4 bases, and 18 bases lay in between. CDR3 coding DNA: TGTGCCAGCGCCCGAGGGGGTACAGGGTACGAGCAGTACTTC. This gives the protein CASARGGTGYEQYF.

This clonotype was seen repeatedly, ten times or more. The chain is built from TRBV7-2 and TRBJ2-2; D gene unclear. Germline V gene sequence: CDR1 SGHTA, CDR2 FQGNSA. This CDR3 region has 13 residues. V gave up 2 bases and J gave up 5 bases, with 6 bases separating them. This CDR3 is CASSLLRTGELFF. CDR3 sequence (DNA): TGTGCCAGCAGCTTACTACGAACCGGGGAGCTGTTTTTT.

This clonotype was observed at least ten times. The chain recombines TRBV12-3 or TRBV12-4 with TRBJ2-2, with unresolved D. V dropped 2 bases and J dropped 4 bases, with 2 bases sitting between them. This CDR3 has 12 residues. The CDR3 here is CASSLFTGELFF. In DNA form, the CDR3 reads TGTGCCAGCAGTTTATTCACCGGGGAGCTGTTTTTT.

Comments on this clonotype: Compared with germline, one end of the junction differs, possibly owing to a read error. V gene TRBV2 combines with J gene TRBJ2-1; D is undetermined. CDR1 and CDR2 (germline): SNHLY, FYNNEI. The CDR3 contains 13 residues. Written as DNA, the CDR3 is TGTGCCATCAGTGAGTTTAATGGGAATGAGCAGTTCTTC. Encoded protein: CAISEFNGNEQFF.

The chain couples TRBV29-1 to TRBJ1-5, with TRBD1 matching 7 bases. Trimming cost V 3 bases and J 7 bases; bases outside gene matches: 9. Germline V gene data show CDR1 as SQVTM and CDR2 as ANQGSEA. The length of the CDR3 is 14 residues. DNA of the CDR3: TGCAGCGTTGAGTTGCAGGGGGGTGTACAGCCCCAGCATTTT. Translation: CSVELQGGVQPQHF.

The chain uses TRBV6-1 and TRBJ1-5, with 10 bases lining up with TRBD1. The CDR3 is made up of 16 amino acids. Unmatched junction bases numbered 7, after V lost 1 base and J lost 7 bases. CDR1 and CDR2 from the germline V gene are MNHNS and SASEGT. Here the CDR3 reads CASSEGTGGHNQPQHF. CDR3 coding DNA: TGTGCCAGCAGTGAAGGGACAGGGGGTCACAACCAGCCCCAGCATTTT.

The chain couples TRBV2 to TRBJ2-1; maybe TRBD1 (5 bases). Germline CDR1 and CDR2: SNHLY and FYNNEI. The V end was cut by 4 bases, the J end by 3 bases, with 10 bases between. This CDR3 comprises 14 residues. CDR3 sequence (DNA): TGTGCCAGCAGTGGAGGAACAGGCTACAATGAGCAGTTCTTC. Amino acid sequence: CASSGGTGYNEQFF. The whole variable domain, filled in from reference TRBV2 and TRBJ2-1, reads EPEVTQTPSHQVTQMGQEVILRCVPISNHLYFYWYRQILGQKVEFLVSFYNNEISEKSEIFDDQFSVERPDGSNFTLKIRSTKLEDSAMYFCASSGGTGYNEQFFGPGTRLTVL.

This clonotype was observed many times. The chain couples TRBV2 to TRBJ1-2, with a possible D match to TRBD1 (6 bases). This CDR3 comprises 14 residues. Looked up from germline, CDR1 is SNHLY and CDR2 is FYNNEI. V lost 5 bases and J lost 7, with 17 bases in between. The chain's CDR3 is CASSSDSRNFGYTF. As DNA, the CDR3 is TGTGCCAGCAGTTCGGACAGTCGTAATTTTGGCTACACCTTC.

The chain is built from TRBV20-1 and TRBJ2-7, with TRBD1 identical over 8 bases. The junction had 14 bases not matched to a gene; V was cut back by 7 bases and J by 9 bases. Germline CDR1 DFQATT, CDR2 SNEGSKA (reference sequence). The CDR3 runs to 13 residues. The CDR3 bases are TGCAGTGTTCCGGGGCAGGGGGCGGAGGCGCAGTACTTC. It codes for CSVPGQGAEAQYF.

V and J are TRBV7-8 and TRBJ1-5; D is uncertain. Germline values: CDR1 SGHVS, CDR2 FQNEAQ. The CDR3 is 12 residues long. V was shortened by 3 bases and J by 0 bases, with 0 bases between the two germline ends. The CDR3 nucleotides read TGTGCCAGCAGCTTTAGCAATCAGCCCCAGCATTTT. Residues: CASSFSNQPQHF.

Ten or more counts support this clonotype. CDR3 in DNA: TGTGCCAGCAGCCACTGGGACAGGGAGGGAGAGACCCAGTACTTC. Its protein is CASSHWDREGETQYF. This chain connects TRBV11-2 to TRBJ2-5; 9 nucleotides match TRBD1. J lost 4 bases, V lost 5 bases, and 8 bases had no gene match. CDR1 SGHAT and CDR2 FQNNGV come from the germline V gene. CDR3 length equals 15 residues.

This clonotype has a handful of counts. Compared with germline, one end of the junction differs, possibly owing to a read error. CDR3 sequence: CASSYGGSGAHVLTF. The CDR3 DNA is TGTGCTAGCAGCTACGGAGGGTCTGGGGCCCACGTCCTGACTTTC. The J gene is TRBJ2-6, the V gene TRBV6-6; D might be TRBD2 (6 bases). This CDR3 comprises 15 residues. Germline V gene sequence: CDR1 MNHNY, CDR2 SVGAGI (reference sequence).

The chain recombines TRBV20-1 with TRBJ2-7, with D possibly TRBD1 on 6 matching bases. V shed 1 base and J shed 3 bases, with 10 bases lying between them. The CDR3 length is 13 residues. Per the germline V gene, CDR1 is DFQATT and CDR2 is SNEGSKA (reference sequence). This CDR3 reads CSARADRYYEQYF. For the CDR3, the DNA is TGCAGTGCTAGAGCCGACAGGTACTACGAGCAGTACTTC.

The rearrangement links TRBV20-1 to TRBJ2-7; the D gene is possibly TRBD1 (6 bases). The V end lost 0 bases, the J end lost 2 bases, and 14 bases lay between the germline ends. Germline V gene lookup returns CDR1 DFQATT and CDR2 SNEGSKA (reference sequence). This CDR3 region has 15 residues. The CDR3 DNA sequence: TGCAGTGCTAGAGATGAGGGGGAAGCCGCCTACGAGCAGTACTTC. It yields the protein CSARDEGEAAYEQYF.

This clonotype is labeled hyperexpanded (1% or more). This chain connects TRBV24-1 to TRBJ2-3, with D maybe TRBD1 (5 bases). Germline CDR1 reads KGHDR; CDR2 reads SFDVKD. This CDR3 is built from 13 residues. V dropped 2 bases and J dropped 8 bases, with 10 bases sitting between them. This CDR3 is CATSDSTQGTQYF. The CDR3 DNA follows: TGTGCCACCAGTGATTCGACCCAGGGTACGCAGTATTTT.

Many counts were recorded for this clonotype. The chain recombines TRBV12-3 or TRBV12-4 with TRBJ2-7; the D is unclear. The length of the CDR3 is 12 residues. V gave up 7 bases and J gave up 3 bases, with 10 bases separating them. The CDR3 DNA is TGTGCCAGCACCGTAGACGGCTACGAGCAGTACTTC. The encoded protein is CASTVDGYEQYF.

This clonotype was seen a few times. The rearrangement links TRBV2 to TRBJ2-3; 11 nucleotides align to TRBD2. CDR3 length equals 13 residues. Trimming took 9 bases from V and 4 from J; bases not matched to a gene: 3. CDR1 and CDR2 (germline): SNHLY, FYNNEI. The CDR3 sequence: CASIAGGPDTQYF. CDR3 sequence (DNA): TGTGCCAGTATAGCGGGGGGGCCAGATACGCAGTATTTT.

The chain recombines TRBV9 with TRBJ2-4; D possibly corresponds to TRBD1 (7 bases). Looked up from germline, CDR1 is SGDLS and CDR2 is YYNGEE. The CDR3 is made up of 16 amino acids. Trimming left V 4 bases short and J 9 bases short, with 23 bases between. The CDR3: CASSLAVTPGQLIQYF. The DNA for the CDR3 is TGTGCCAGCAGCTTAGCGGTGACCCCGGGACAGCTCATTCAGTACTTC.

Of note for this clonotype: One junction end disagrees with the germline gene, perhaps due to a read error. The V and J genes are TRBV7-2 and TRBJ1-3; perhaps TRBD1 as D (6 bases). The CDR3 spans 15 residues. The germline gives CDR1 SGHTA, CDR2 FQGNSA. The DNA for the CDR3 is TGTGCCAGCAGCCCAACCGGGACGGGGGCGGACACCATACATTTT. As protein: CASSPTGTGADTIHF. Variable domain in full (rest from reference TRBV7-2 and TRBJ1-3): GAGVSQSPSNKVTEKGKDVELRCDPISGHTALYWYRQSLGQGLEFLIYFQGNSAPDKSGLPSDRFSAERTGGSVSTLTIQRTQQEDSAVYLCASSPTGTGADTIHFGEGSWLTVV.

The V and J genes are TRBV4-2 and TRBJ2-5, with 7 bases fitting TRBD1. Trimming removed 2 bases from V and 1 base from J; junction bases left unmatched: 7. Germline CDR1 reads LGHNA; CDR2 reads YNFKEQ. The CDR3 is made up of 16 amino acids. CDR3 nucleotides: TGTGCCAGCAGCCAATCCGCAGGGGGATTCCAAGAGACCCAGTACTTC. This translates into CASSQSAGGFQETQYF.